This T cell receptor (beta chain) comes out of a study of OX40 agonist ivuxolimab in advanced cancers. Looking at the study overall: Patients received ivuxolimab, an agonistic anti-OX40 (CD134) antibody.

Clones were read by immunoSEQ multiplex PCR, and TCRdb kept only the in-frame ones, dropping some. The data contain about 40,000 clones, roughly 90% of them singletons. Germline V gene lookup returns CDR1 MRHNA and CDR2 SNTAGT. The V end was cut by 6 bases, the J end by 0 bases, with 9 bases between. The CDR3 spans 14 residues. General study points: Several nonresponders also turned out to have low normalized T-cell clonal expansion.

In the case of this clone: Antigen specificity is unknown.

This sequence joins TRBV6-4 and TRBJ1-5; no definite D call. The TCR originated in an adult with an advanced solid tumor such as melanoma, head and neck, liver or kidney cancer. Sequenced here: CD4+ or CD8+ T cells sorted from blood, sampled in a trial of the OX40 agonist ivuxolimab. DNA for the CDR3: TGTGCCAGCAGCACAGATTATAGCAATCAGCCCCAGCATTTT. Its protein product is CASSTDYSNQPQHF.